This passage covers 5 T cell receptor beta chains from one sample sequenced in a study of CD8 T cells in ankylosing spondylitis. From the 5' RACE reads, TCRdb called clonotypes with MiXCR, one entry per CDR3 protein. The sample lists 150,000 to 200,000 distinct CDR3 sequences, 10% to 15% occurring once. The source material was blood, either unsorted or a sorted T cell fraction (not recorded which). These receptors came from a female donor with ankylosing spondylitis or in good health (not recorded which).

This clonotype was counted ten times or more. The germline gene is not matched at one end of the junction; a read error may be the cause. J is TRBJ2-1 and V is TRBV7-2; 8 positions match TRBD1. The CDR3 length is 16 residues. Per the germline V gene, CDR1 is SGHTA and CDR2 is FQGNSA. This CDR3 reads CASSLGTGGTYNEQFF. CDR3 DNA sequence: TGTGCCAGCAGTTTAGGGACAGGCGGCACTTACAATGAGCAGTTCTTC. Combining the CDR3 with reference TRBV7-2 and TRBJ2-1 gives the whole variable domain GAGVSQSPSNKVTEKGKDVELRCDPISGHTALYWYRQSLGQGLEFLIYFQGNSAPDKSGLPSDRFSAERTGGSVSTLTIQRTQQEDSAVYLCASSLGTGGTYNEQFFGPGTRLTVL.

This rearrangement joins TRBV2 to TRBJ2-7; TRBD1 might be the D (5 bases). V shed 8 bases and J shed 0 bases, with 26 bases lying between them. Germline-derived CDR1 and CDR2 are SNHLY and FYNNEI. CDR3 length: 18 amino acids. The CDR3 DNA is TGTGCCAGCTGGAACGGCAGGGCTAGTTCCCACTTCTCCTACGAGCAGTACTTC. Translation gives CASWNGRASSHFSYEQYF.

The CDR3 DNA reads as TGTGCCAGCAGCCGAACCGGGATTCCTCCCTCTGGGGCCAACGTCCTGACTTTC. This encodes CASSRTGIPPSGANVLTF. V and J are TRBV4-2 and TRBJ2-6; perhaps TRBD2 as D (5 bases). The CDR3 contains 18 residues. CDR1 and CDR2 from the germline V gene are LGHNA and YNFKEQ. Trimming cost V 4 bases and J 0 bases, with 16 bases left between them.

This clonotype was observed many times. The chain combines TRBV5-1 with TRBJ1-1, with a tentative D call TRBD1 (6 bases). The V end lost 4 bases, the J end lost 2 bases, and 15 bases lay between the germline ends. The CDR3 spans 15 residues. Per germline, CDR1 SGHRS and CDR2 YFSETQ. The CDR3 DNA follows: TGCGCCAGCAGCCCCGCGGGGGCAGCAAACACTGAAGCTTTCTTT. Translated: CASSPAGAANTEAFF.

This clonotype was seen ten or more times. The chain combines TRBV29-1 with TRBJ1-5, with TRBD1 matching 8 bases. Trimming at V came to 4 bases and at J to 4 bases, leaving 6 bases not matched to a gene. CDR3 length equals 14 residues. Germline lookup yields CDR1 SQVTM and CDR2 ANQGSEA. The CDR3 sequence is CSVVDRGRNQPQHF. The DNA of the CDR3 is TGCAGCGTTGTTGACAGGGGAAGGAATCAGCCCCAGCATTTT.